This TCR beta chain is drawn from a study of T cell responses to AZD1222 COVID-19 vaccine. Repertoires were generated with immunoSEQ multiplex PCR, while TCRdb's copy carries only in-frame clones and drops some. Of over 150,000 clones in the sample, approximately 93% were seen once. This CDR3 spans 14 amino acids. Germline values: CDR1 SGHTS, CDR2 YDEGEE. V shed 0 bases and J shed 5 bases, with 11 bases lying between them. The TCR originated in an adult who received the AZD1222 COVID-19 vaccine. The V and J genes are TRBV5-8 and TRBJ2-5, with D maybe TRBD2 (5 bases). The sequenced sample was peripheral blood, obtained 28 days after the second AZD1222 dose. The DNA for the CDR3 is TGTGCCAGCAGCTTGGCCGGGGTTGGGGAGACCCAGTACTTC. This encodes CASSLAGVGETQYF.